This entry lists 30 T cell receptor beta chains sequenced from one sample in a study of cytomegalovirus exposure and HLA in healthy donors. 60 Vbeta and 13 Jbeta primers were used in PCR. The assay was immunoSEQ multiplex PCR, and TCRdb's table has in-frame clones only and misses some. Found here are more than 85,000 clones, under 85% of them singletons; the top ten hold under 10%. The sequenced material came from PBMCs. The receptor set was obtained from a man aged 35 to 55 in good health and CMV-seronegative.

The genes are TRBV28 and TRBJ2-5, with D unresolved. The J call may be faulty, since TRBJ2-7 better matches the DNA end. From germline, CDR1 is MDHEN and CDR2 SYDVKM. The CDR3 length is 14 residues. The CDR3 is CASSFFSLSDEQYF. CDR3 bases: TGTGCCAGCAGTTTTTTTAGCCTGTCTGACGAGCAGTACTTC.

There are a few counts of this clone. CDR3 loop: CASSPFEGYEELFF. The CDR3, as DNA: TGTGCCAGCAGCCCTTTTGAGGGATATGAGGAACTGTTTTTT. This chain joins TRBV9 and TRBJ1-4; D remains ambiguous. The length of the CDR3 is 14 residues. Germline V lookup: CDR1 SGDLS, CDR2 YYNGEE. The germline V and J ends were trimmed by 4 bases and 12 bases, with 19 bases remaining between them.

The gene calls are TRBV4-3 and TRBJ2-7; weak D call: TRBD2 (7 bases). CDR3 size: 16 residues. The germline gives CDR1 LGHNA, CDR2 YSLEER. V lost 4 bases and J 2 bases, leaving 18 bases between the germline ends. The CDR3 protein is CASSPQGGAGPYEQYF. The CDR3 nucleotides read TGCGCCAGCAGCCCTCAAGGGGGGGCAGGACCCTACGAGCAGTACTTC.

The J gene is TRBJ1-3, the V gene TRBV6-5; 11 positions agree with TRBD1. The V gene's germline CDR1 is MNHEY and CDR2 SVGAGI. The CDR3 contains 16 residues. V gave up 2 bases and J gave up 5 bases; unmatched junction bases: 5. The CDR3 protein is CASSYQGQGARNTIYF. The CDR3, as DNA: TGTGCCAGCAGTTACCAAGGACAGGGGGCGCGAAACACCATATATTTT.

The gene calls are TRBV27 and TRBJ1-1; no clear D gene. The CDR3 runs 13 residues. CDR1 MNHEY and CDR2 SMNVEV come from the germline V gene (reference sequence). The ends were cut back, 2 bases at V and 1 base at J, with 5 bases in the middle. The CDR3 DNA reads TGTGCCAGCAGTTTACAGAAGAACACTGAAGCTTTCTTT. As protein: CASSLQKNTEAFF.

V and J are TRBV6-1 and TRBJ2-7, with D possibly TRBD1 on 6 matching bases. CDR1 is MNHNS, CDR2 SASEGT, per germline. The CDR3 has 15 residues. The V end was cut by 5 bases, the J end by 0 bases, with 14 bases between. CDR3: CASSPGGGSSYEQYF. DNA for the CDR3: TGTGCCAGCAGTCCTGGGGGCGGCAGCTCCTACGAGCAGTACTTC.

This chain uses TRBV2 with TRBJ2-1, with a possible D match to TRBD2 (5 bases). The CDR3 has 13 amino acids. Trimming removed 4 bases from V and 9 bases from J, with 13 bases in between. Germline V gene sequence: CDR1 SNHLY, CDR2 FYNNEI. This CDR3 is CASSVVQRSEQFF. CDR3 nucleotides: TGTGCCAGCAGTGTAGTACAGCGGAGTGAGCAGTTCTTC.

The chain is built from TRBV7-9 and TRBJ1-5; 7 bases line up with TRBD1. Per the germline V gene, CDR1 is SEHNR and CDR2 is FQNEAQ (reference sequence). CDR3 size: 13 residues. J gave up 4 bases and V 5 bases, and 2 bases lay outside the gene matches. CDR3 loop: CASSPDRNQPQHF. CDR3 DNA: TGTGCCAGCAGCCCGGACAGGAATCAGCCCCAGCATTTT.

V gene TRBV5-1 combines with J gene TRBJ2-1; D ambiguous. Trimming cost V 0 bases and J 3 bases, with 4 bases left between them. Per the germline V gene, CDR1 is SGHRS and CDR2 is YFSETQ. This CDR3 is built from 13 residues. The CDR3 is CASSLDSYNEQFF. The CDR3 nucleotides are TGCGCCAGCAGCTTGGACAGCTACAATGAGCAGTTCTTC.

This chain links TRBV19 with TRBJ2-2, with 8 bases that match TRBD2. From germline, CDR1 is LNHDA and CDR2 SQIVND (reference sequence). The CDR3 extends over 14 amino acids. The trim removed 7 bases at V and 6 bases at J, leaving 7 bases unmatched. This CDR3 reads CASTRTSWPGELFF. CDR3 DNA: TGTGCCAGTACCAGGACTAGCTGGCCCGGGGAGCTGTTTTTT.

This clone was counted a few times. The chain is built from TRBV7-9 and TRBJ2-7; 9 bases line up with TRBD1. The CDR3 is 14 residues long. Germline V CDR1 and CDR2: SEHNR, FQNEAQ (reference sequence). J lost 9 bases, V lost 3 bases, and 9 bases had no gene match. The CDR3 DNA reads TGTGCCAGCAGCTTTGGGACAGGGCCCGGGGGGCAGTACTTC. Encoded protein: CASSFGTGPGGQYF. Full variable domain (missing parts from reference TRBV7-9 and TRBJ2-7): DTGVSQNPRHKITKRGQNVTFRCDPISEHNRLYWYRQTLGQGPEFLTYFQNEAQLEKSRLLSDRFSAERPKGSFSTLEIQRTEQGDSAMYLCASSFGTGPGGQYFGPGTRLTVT.

The J gene is TRBJ2-2, the V gene TRBV19; D may be TRBD1 (5 bases). CDR3 length: 15 amino acids. The V end lost 2 bases, the J end lost 3 bases, and 10 bases lay between the germline ends. The germline V gene encodes CDR1 LNHDA and CDR2 SQIVND (reference sequence). The CDR3 loop is CASSITTGYTGELFF. The CDR3 coding sequence is TGTGCCAGTAGTATAACTACAGGCTACACCGGGGAGCTGTTTTTT. Full variable domain (outside the CDR3, taken from reference TRBV19 and TRBJ2-2): DGGITQSPKYLFRKEGQNVTLSCEQNLNHDAMYWYRQDPGQGLRLIYYSQIVNDFQKGDIAEGYSVSREKKESFPLTVTSAQKNPTAFYLCASSITTGYTGELFFGEGSRLTVL.

The rearrangement links TRBV4-1 to TRBJ2-3, with TRBD2 matching 10 bases. The CDR3 contains 16 residues. Per the germline V gene, CDR1 is MGHRA and CDR2 is YSYEKL. V lost 1 base to trimming and J lost 1 base; unmatched junction nucleotides: 2. The CDR3 coding sequence is TGCGCCAGCAGCCAAGGAACTAGCGGGGGCACAGATACGCAGTATTTT. Amino acid sequence: CASSQGTSGGTDTQYF.

V is TRBV11-3 and J is TRBJ2-7; D possibly corresponds to TRBD2 (5 bases). The V gene's germline CDR1 is SGHNT and CDR2 YENEEA. Trimming left V 1 base short and J 7 bases short, with 17 bases between. This CDR3 has 15 residues. The CDR3 here is CASSLVADPRGEQYF. In DNA, the CDR3 is TGTGCCAGCAGCTTAGTGGCCGACCCCCGGGGTGAGCAGTACTTC.

In DNA, the CDR3 is TGTGCCAGCAGCCCCGGGGGACAGGGTGTTGACGAGCAGTACTTC. The encoded protein is CASSPGGQGVDEQYF. This sequence joins TRBV2 and TRBJ2-7, with TRBD1 matching 9 bases. This CDR3 comprises 15 residues. J gave up 5 bases and V 6 bases, and 11 bases lay outside the gene matches. In germline, CDR1 is SNHLY, CDR2 FYNNEI. Based on the CDR3 plus reference TRBV2 and TRBJ2-7, the full variable domain is EPEVTQTPSHQVTQMGQEVILRCVPISNHLYFYWYRQILGQKVEFLVSFYNNEISEKSEIFDDQFSVERPDGSNFTLKIRSTKLEDSAMYFCASSPGGQGVDEQYFGPGTRLTVT.

The rearrangement joins TRBV15 to TRBJ2-1; the D gene is possibly TRBD2 (6 bases). The V gene lost 0 bases and the J gene lost 9 bases, with 15 bases spanning the gap. This CDR3 contains 15 residues. The germline gives CDR1 LNHNV, CDR2 YYDKDF (reference sequence). This CDR3 reads CATSRDVTGGPEQFF. The CDR3 coding sequence is TGTGCCACCAGCAGAGATGTGACCGGGGGTCCTGAGCAGTTCTTC.

This clone was observed a single time. The rearrangement uses TRBV6-5 and TRBJ1-2, with 7 bases identical to TRBD1. Per the germline V gene, CDR1 is MNHEY and CDR2 is SVGAGI. The J segment lost 8 bases and the V segment lost 1 base, leaving 4 bases of the junction unmatched. This CDR3 has 13 residues. The CDR3 spells CASSYYTGEGYTF. In nucleotides, the CDR3 is TGTGCCAGCAGTTACTATACAGGGGAGGGCTACACCTTC.

The chain employs TRBV9 and TRBJ1-6; 8 nucleotides match TRBD1. Germline lookup yields CDR1 SGDLS and CDR2 YYNGEE. The junction had 4 bases not matched to a gene; V was cut back by 1 base and J by 10 bases. This CDR3 has 14 amino acids. CDR3 in DNA: TGTGCCAGCAGCGTACAGGGGGCTGAATCACCCCTCCACTTT. This sequence encodes CASSVQGAESPLHF.

The chain links TRBV7-9 to TRBJ2-1; no firm D call. The germline gives CDR1 SEHNR, CDR2 FQNEAQ (reference sequence). V was pared by 5 bases and J by 0 bases, with 11 bases between. The CDR3 consists of 15 residues. The CDR3: CASSPRNYSYNEQFF. In nucleotides, the CDR3 is TGTGCCAGCAGCCCCCGCAACTACTCCTACAATGAGCAGTTCTTC.

Note on this clone: An end of the junction does not agree with germline; a read error may underlie this. This sequence joins TRBV25-1 and TRBJ1-2; D may be TRBD1 (6 bases). This CDR3 contains 14 residues. Germline lookup yields CDR1 MGHDK and CDR2 SYGVNS. The CDR3 DNA reads TGTGCCAGCAGTGATCCCGGACAGAACTATGGCTACCCCTTC. This sequence encodes CASSDPGQNYGYPF.

The chain combines TRBV4-1 with TRBJ2-1, with 13 bases lining up with TRBD2. Germline V gives CDR1 MGHRA, CDR2 YSYEKL. The CDR3 contains 15 residues. The J segment lost 7 bases and the V segment lost 4 bases, leaving 4 bases of the junction unmatched. The CDR3 region is CASSPRLAGGNEQFF. The CDR3 DNA reads TGCGCCAGCAGCCCTAGACTAGCGGGGGGTAATGAGCAGTTCTTC.

This clone occurred once. The chain couples TRBV6-5 to TRBJ1-1; 7 nucleotides align to TRBD1. The CDR3 totals 14 residues. Germline CDR1 and CDR2: MNHEY and SVGAGI. J was trimmed by 2 bases and V by 9 bases; bases with no gene match: 9. The CDR3 protein is CASLPEGANTEAFF. Written as DNA, the CDR3 is TGTGCCAGTCTCCCCGAGGGGGCTAACACTGAAGCTTTCTTT.

This clone was seen once. J is TRBJ2-2 and V is TRBV7-2; 8 bases line up with TRBD2. This CDR3 is built from 15 residues. The V and J ends lost 5 bases and 3 bases, in that order; junction bases with no gene match: 5. Germline V gives CDR1 SGHTA, CDR2 FQGNSA. CDR3 nucleotide sequence: TGTGCCAGCAGCCCAAGCGGGGGATACACCGGGGAGCTGTTTTTT. As protein: CASSPSGGYTGELFF. Looking up the rest from reference TRBV7-2 and TRBJ2-2 gives the full variable domain: GAGVSQSPSNKVTEKGKDVELRCDPISGHTALYWYRQSLGQGLEFLIYFQGNSAPDKSGLPSDRFSAERTGGSVSTLTIQRTQQEDSAVYLCASSPSGGYTGELFFGEGSRLTVL.

CDR3 sequence (DNA): TGTGCCAGCACCAAAACTAGCGGGGGGTCGGGGGAGCAGTTCTTC. Protein sequence: CASTKTSGGSGEQFF. V usage is TRBV2 and J usage is TRBJ2-1, with 12 bases aligning to TRBD2. Germline-derived CDR1 and CDR2 are SNHLY and FYNNEI. Unmatched junction bases numbered 11, after V lost 7 bases and J lost 10 bases. CDR3 length: 15 amino acids.

This chain joins TRBV28 and TRBJ2-5; TRBD1 matches at 8 bases. There are 14 residues in the CDR3. The germline V gene encodes CDR1 MDHEN and CDR2 SYDVKM. Losses at the gene ends were 3 bases for V and 4 bases for J; bases not matched to a gene: 4. CDR3 sequence: CASSFPGGGETQYF. The CDR3 DNA reads as TGTGCCAGCAGTTTTCCAGGGGGCGGAGAGACCCAGTACTTC.

The sample holds a few counts of this clone. CDR3 region: CASTPPGQLNGYTF. Written as DNA, the CDR3 is TGTGCCAGCACCCCCCCGGGACAGCTAAATGGCTACACCTTC. The chain couples TRBV21-1 to TRBJ1-2; the listed D gene, TRBD1, was not tested against the DNA. TRBV21-1 is flagged as a pseudogene. This CDR3 is built from 14 residues.

The chain has TRBV5-6 and TRBJ2-1, with 10 bases aligning to TRBD1. V was clipped by 0 bases and J by 2 bases; unmatched bases: 11. Germline V lookup: CDR1 SGHDT, CDR2 YYEEEE. This CDR3 region has 19 residues. CDR3 sequence (DNA): TGTGCCAGCAGCTTGGAAAGGGACAGGGGCTTCTTGGCCTACAATGAGCAGTTCTTC. Encoded protein: CASSLERDRGFLAYNEQFF.

V usage is TRBV30 and J usage is TRBJ2-7, with D tentatively TRBD1 (6 bases). The CDR3 runs 14 residues. Germline loops: CDR1 GTSNPN, CDR2 SVGIG (reference sequence). Deletions cut 5 bases from V and 0 bases from J, with 14 bases between. CDR3 residues: CAWHETGHSYEQYF. DNA of the CDR3: TGTGCCTGGCACGAAACAGGGCACTCCTACGAGCAGTACTTC.

V and J are TRBV7-2 and TRBJ1-4; 8 nucleotides match TRBD1. Trimming removed 3 bases from V and 8 bases from J; junction bases left unmatched: 5. The CDR3 totals 14 residues. Germline V gene lookup returns CDR1 SGHTA and CDR2 FQGNSA. The CDR3 DNA is TGTGCCAGCAGCTTCCAGGGGGCTATGGAAAAACTGTTTTTT. This sequence encodes CASSFQGAMEKLFF.

The chain is built from TRBV10-3 and TRBJ1-5; TRBD1 matches at 7 bases. The CDR3 extends over 14 amino acids. Germline V gene data show CDR1 as ENHRY and CDR2 as SYGVKD. With 0 bases clipped from V and 6 bases from J, the junction kept 2 bases outside the gene matches. CDR3 in DNA: TGTGCCATCAGTGAGTCGACAGGGATTCAGCCCCAGCATTTT. Its translation is CAISESTGIQPQHF.